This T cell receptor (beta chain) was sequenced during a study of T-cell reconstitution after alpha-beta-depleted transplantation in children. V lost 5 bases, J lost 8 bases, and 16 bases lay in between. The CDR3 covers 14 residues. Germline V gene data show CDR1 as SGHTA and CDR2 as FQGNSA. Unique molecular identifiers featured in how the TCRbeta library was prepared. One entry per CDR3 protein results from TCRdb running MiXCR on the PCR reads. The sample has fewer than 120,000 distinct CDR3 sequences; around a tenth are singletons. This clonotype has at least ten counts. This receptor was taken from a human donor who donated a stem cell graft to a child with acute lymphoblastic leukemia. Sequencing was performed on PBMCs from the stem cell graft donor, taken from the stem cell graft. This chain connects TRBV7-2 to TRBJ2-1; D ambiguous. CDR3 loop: CASSQTPPIDEQFF. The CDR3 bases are TGTGCCAGCAGCCAAACACCCCCTATCGATGAGCAGTTCTTC.